A single sample gave rise to the 26 T cell receptor beta chains below, sequenced in a study of T cell repertoires in cytomegalovirus infection. In TCRdb, the reads were re-called with MiXCR into one record per CDR3 protein. Here the sample spans about 180,000 distinct CDR3 sequences, over 13% being singletons. Material: PBMCs. These receptor sequences come from a human donor in good health (CMV status not recorded). Some clones in this sample may be carry-over from other donors' samples.

There are a few counts of this clonotype. This rearrangement joins TRBV24-1 to TRBJ2-2, with 7 bases fitting TRBD1. CDR1 and CDR2 (germline): KGHDR, SFDVKD. The CDR3 consists of 16 residues. With V trimmed by 4 bases and J by 1 base, 5 bases remained unmatched. The CDR3 nucleotides read TGTGCCACCAGTGAACCCCAGGGGGTGAACACCGGGGAGCTGTTTTTT. Protein: CATSEPQGVNTGELFF.

Only a few counts were recorded for this clonotype. This chain links TRBV7-2 with TRBJ2-5, with D possibly being TRBD1 (6 bases). Germline V gives CDR1 SGHTA, CDR2 FQGNSA. The CDR3 contains 13 residues. Between the trimmed V and J ends, which lost 5 bases and 0 bases, there was a span of 7 bases. Written as DNA, the CDR3 is TGTGCCAGCAGCCGGACAGACCAAGAGACCCAGTACTTC. Protein: CASSRTDQETQYF.

This clonotype showed up many times. The CDR3 protein is CASSQRGGNTEAFF. CDR3 nucleotides: TGTGCCAGCAGCCAACGTGGGGGGAACACTGAAGCTTTCTTT. This chain uses TRBV7-9 with TRBJ1-1; tentative D call: TRBD1 (5 bases). Germline-derived CDR1 and CDR2 are SEHNR and FQNEAQ (reference sequence). CDR3 length: 14 residues. V was trimmed by 5 bases and J by 1 base, leaving 11 bases between them. The whole variable domain, remainder taken from reference TRBV7-9 and TRBJ1-1, is DTGVSQNPRHKITKRGQNVTFRCDPISEHNRLYWYRQTLGQGPEFLTYFQNEAQLEKSRLLSDRFSAERPKGSFSTLEIQRTEQGDSAMYLCASSQRGGNTEAFFGQGTRLTVV.

This clonotype was counted only a few times. This chain links TRBV7-9 with TRBJ1-1; D not certain. The CDR3 has 12 amino acids. Trimming removed 3 bases from V and 1 base from J, with 3 bases in between. Germline CDR1 SEHNR, CDR2 FQNEAQ (reference sequence). This CDR3 is CASSFTNTEAFF. The CDR3 DNA is TGTGCCAGCAGCTTTACGAACACTGAAGCTTTCTTT.

This rearrangement joins TRBV7-3 to TRBJ2-1; D assignment may be TRBD1 or TRBD2 (5 bases each). This CDR3 has 16 amino acids. Germline loops: CDR1 SGHTA, CDR2 FQGTGA. Between the trimmed V and J ends, which lost 5 bases and 2 bases, there was a span of 16 bases. Here the CDR3 reads CASSPGRTTTYNEQFF. Written as DNA, the CDR3 is TGTGCCAGCAGCCCGGGACGGACAACCACCTACAATGAGCAGTTCTTC.

Details on this clonotype: Relative to the germline gene, one junction end is altered; a read error may explain this. The chain uses TRBV7-7 and TRBJ2-2, with TRBD2 identical over 8 bases. The CDR3 length is 15 residues. The germline V gene has CDR1 SSHAT and CDR2 FNYEAQ (reference sequence). CDR3 residues: CASSPAGVGDGELFF. As DNA, the CDR3 is TGTGCTAGCAGCCCAGCGGGAGTAGGGGACGGGGAGCTGTTTTTT.

This clonotype was seen ten or more times. The chain employs TRBV28 and TRBJ1-2; D is perhaps TRBD1 (6 bases). The V gene's germline CDR1 is MDHEN and CDR2 SYDVKM. With 6 bases removed from V and 8 bases from J, the gap between germline ends came to 19 bases. The CDR3 is 14 amino acids. The CDR3 DNA is TGTGCCAGCAGCCCATCAGGAGGGGGGAAGGGCTACACCTTC. Residues: CASSPSGGGKGYTF.

The chain is built from TRBV11-2 and TRBJ1-1, with a weak D call TRBD1 (5 bases). Deletions cut 5 bases from V and 1 base from J, with 11 bases between. The germline CDR1 and CDR2 sequences are SGHAT and FQNNGV. The CDR3 consists of 14 residues. The chain's CDR3 is CASSRTLKNTEAFF. Written as DNA, the CDR3 is TGTGCCAGCAGCCGGACACTGAAGAACACTGAAGCTTTCTTT.

The J gene is TRBJ1-4, the V gene TRBV20-1; D is unclear. Germline loops: CDR1 DFQATT, CDR2 SNEGSKA (reference sequence). The germline V and J ends were trimmed by 0 bases and 6 bases, with 8 bases remaining between them. CDR3 length: 13 amino acids. CDR3 coding DNA: TGCAGTGCTAGAGATATGGAGGATGAAAAACTGTTTTTT. It translates to CSARDMEDEKLFF.

This clonotype showed up many times. V usage is TRBV6-5 and J usage is TRBJ2-7; D possibly corresponds to TRBD2 (5 bases). Germline CDR1 reads MNHEY; CDR2 reads SVGAGI. This CDR3 has 14 residues. Trimming took off 5 bases at V and 6 bases at J, with 17 bases between the two ends. CDR3 amino acids: CASSPPGKVAEQYF. In DNA form, the CDR3 reads TGTGCCAGCAGTCCCCCCGGGAAGGTTGCCGAGCAGTACTTC.

This sequence joins TRBV7-9 and TRBJ2-7; TRBD2 is a possible D gene (6 bases). V was shortened by 3 bases and J by 5 bases, with 14 bases between the two germline ends. From germline, CDR1 is SEHNR and CDR2 FQNEAQ (reference sequence). This CDR3 region has 14 residues. Here the CDR3 reads CASSFGQEGNEQYF. In DNA form, the CDR3 reads TGTGCCAGCAGCTTCGGGCAGGAGGGCAACGAGCAGTACTTC.

The rearrangement uses TRBV6-2 or TRBV6-3 and TRBJ2-5, with D unresolved. Trimming left V 2 bases short and J 3 bases short, with 1 base between. CDR3 length: 11 residues. Germline loops: CDR1 MNHEY, CDR2 SVGEGT. The CDR3 DNA follows: TGTGCCAGCAGTTACGAAGAGACCCAGTACTTC. It specifies CASSYEETQYF.

About this clonotype: The germline gene is not matched at one end of the junction; a read error may be the cause. The genes are TRBV29-1 and TRBJ2-5; the D is unclear. CDR3 length: 13 residues. Germline-derived CDR1 and CDR2 are SQVTM and ANQGSEA. CDR3 sequence: CSVVRRLQETQCF. CDR3 bases: TGCAGCGTTGTTAGGCGATTACAAGAGACCCAGTGCTTC.

This chain uses TRBV3-1 with TRBJ2-3; 7 bases are shared with TRBD1. CDR3 length equals 17 residues. The germline CDR1 and CDR2 sequences are LGHDT and YNNKEL (reference sequence). Germline trimming cut 4 bases from V and 3 bases from J; bases unmatched to any gene: 13. The CDR3 reads CASSPPRTGRGTDTQYF. CDR3 bases: TGTGCCAGCAGCCCCCCAAGGACAGGCCGGGGAACAGATACGCAGTATTTT.

This clonotype came up a few times. One junction end does not reproduce the germline sequence, and a read error may be involved. This rearrangement joins TRBV15 to TRBJ1-1; D perhaps matches TRBD1 (5 bases). Germline assignment: CDR1 LNHNV and CDR2 YYDKDF (reference sequence). The CDR3 is 14 amino acids. CDR3 sequence reads: CVTSRDLRTTEAFF. The CDR3 DNA reads TGTGTCACCAGCAGAGACCTCCGGACAACTGAAGCTTTCTTT.

At least ten counts were recorded for this clonotype. The J gene is TRBJ1-2, the V gene TRBV18; 8 nucleotides match TRBD1. V was clipped by 6 bases and J by 4 bases; unmatched bases: 7. Germline V gene sequence: CDR1 KGHSH, CDR2 LQKENI. The CDR3 is 14 amino acids. The CDR3 nucleotides read TGTGCCAGCTCGCGGACAGGGTTCGGCTATGGCTACACCTTC. Residues: CASSRTGFGYGYTF.

This clonotype was counted between two and nine times. The genes are TRBV5-5 and TRBJ2-2, with unresolved D. Germline values: CDR1 SGHKS, CDR2 YYEKEE (reference sequence). With 0 bases removed from V and 4 bases from J, the gap between germline ends came to 10 bases. The CDR3 is 15 residues long. The CDR3 DNA sequence: TGTGCCAGCAGCTTGGCCAGCCCTAGCACCGGGGAGCTGTTTTTT. Protein product: CASSLASPSTGELFF.

Only a few counts were recorded for this clonotype. V usage is TRBV28 and J usage is TRBJ2-3; 7 bases are a match to TRBD1. CDR3 length equals 16 residues. V lost 6 bases to trimming and J lost 2 bases; unmatched junction nucleotides: 11. CDR1 and CDR2 (germline): MDHEN, SYDVKM. The CDR3 loop is CASRAAGTAYTDTQYF. CDR3 nucleotide sequence: TGTGCCAGCAGGGCTGCCGGGACAGCATACACAGATACGCAGTATTTT.

This clonotype was counted a few times. The rearrangement uses TRBV28 and TRBJ2-7, with 10 bases lining up with TRBD1. This CDR3 is built from 15 residues. CDR1 is MDHEN, CDR2 SYDVKM, per germline. Trimming at V came to 6 bases and at J to 5 bases, leaving 10 bases not matched to a gene. The CDR3, as DNA: TGTGCCAGCAGCCGGGACAGGGGAGGTCCCAACGAGCAGTACTTC. Protein: CASSRDRGGPNEQYF.

This clonotype was detected a few times. The chain employs TRBV19 and TRBJ2-2; 11 bases are a match to TRBD1. Losses at the gene ends were 0 bases for V and 6 bases for J; bases not matched to a gene: 3. This CDR3 has 16 amino acids. The germline CDR1 and CDR2 sequences are LNHDA and SQIVND (reference sequence). As DNA, the CDR3 is TGTGCCAGTAGTATAGAGGACAGGGGGCCGTCCGGGGAGCTGTTTTTT. The encoded protein is CASSIEDRGPSGELFF. Supplemented by reference TRBV19 and TRBJ2-2, the full variable domain reads DGGITQSPKYLFRKEGQNVTLSCEQNLNHDAMYWYRQDPGQGLRLIYYSQIVNDFQKGDIAEGYSVSREKKESFPLTVTSAQKNPTAFYLCASSIEDRGPSGELFFGEGSRLTVL.

The chain carries TRBV12-5 and TRBJ2-7; 7 bases agree with TRBD1. Trimming took 0 bases from V and 3 from J; bases not matched to a gene: 5. Germline V lookup: CDR1 LGHNT, CDR2 FRNRAP. The CDR3 has 15 amino acids. DNA of the CDR3: TGTGCTAGTGGTTTGGTACAACAGGGGTTCTACGAGCAGTACTTC. Residues: CASGLVQQGFYEQYF.

There are many counts of this clonotype. The rearrangement uses TRBV10-3 and TRBJ2-2; 10 nucleotides agree with TRBD2. Germline CDR1 reads ENHRY; CDR2 reads SYGVKD. J lost 5 bases, V lost 2 bases, and 11 bases had no gene match. This CDR3 region has 18 residues. CDR3 DNA: TGTGCCATCAGTGAGCCGACTTTCGGACTAGCGGAGACCGGGGAGCTGTTTTTT. This sequence encodes CAISEPTFGLAETGELFF.

This clonotype was seen at least ten times. The chain is built from TRBV7-8 and TRBJ2-3; the D gene is possibly TRBD2 (5 bases). V was cut by 5 bases and J by 1 base, with 13 bases left in between. The germline gives CDR1 SGHVS, CDR2 FQNEAQ. The CDR3 spans 15 residues. The CDR3 DNA is TGTGCCAGCAGCACCTGGGGAGTCCGCACAGATACGCAGTATTTT. It translates to CASSTWGVRTDTQYF.

Only a few counts were recorded for this clonotype. V and J are TRBV4-3 and TRBJ2-3; unclear D gene. Trimming removed 0 bases from V and 3 bases from J, with 10 bases in between. This CDR3 is 15 amino acids long. Germline CDR1 is LGHNA and CDR2 is YSLEER. CDR3 loop: CASSQDRRGTDTQYF. CDR3 bases: TGCGCCAGCAGCCAAGATCGTAGAGGAACAGATACGCAGTATTTT.

In its sample, this clonotype was seen a few times. The genes are TRBV14 and TRBJ2-4; D gene uncertain. Trimming removed 0 bases from V and 9 bases from J, with 12 bases in between. Germline CDR1 is SGHDN and CDR2 is FVKESK. The CDR3 sequence is 14 residues long. The CDR3 coding sequence is TGTGCCAGCAGCCAAGACCGGACCCCTACCATTCAGTACTTC. It specifies CASSQDRTPTIQYF. Based on the CDR3 plus reference TRBV14 and TRBJ2-4, the full variable domain is EAGVTQFPSHSVIEKGQTVTLRCDPISGHDNLYWYRRVMGKEIKFLLHFVKESKQDESGMPNNRFLAERTGGTYSTLKVQPAELEDSGVYFCASSQDRTPTIQYFGAGTRLSVL.

This clonotype was observed at least ten times. The V and J genes are TRBV11-2 and TRBJ1-2; perhaps TRBD1 as D (5 bases). V was clipped by 0 bases and J by 7 bases, with 9 bases between them. This CDR3 is 13 amino acids long. Germline V gives CDR1 SGHAT, CDR2 FQNNGV. The CDR3 reads CASSLEARGGYTF. In nucleotides, the CDR3 is TGTGCCAGCAGCTTAGAGGCTAGGGGTGGCTACACCTTC.